This T cell receptor beta chain comes out of a study of long-term antiretroviral therapy in people with HIV. Study-level findings and limits: The data indicate that diversity increased after ART but remained below transplant donor controls.

Researchers report immunoSEQ v3.0 was run at survey level. TCRdb's copy holds only in-frame clones and misses some; the assay was immunoSEQ multiplex PCR. In the table there are some 25,000 clones, about 83% of which are singletons. A remark on this clone: No antigen is known for it.

This CDR3 region has 11 residues. Trimming removed 7 bases from V and 4 bases from J, with 10 bases in between. Germline assignment: CDR1 DFQATT and CDR2 SNEGSKA (reference sequence). The chain couples TRBV20-1 to TRBJ1-1, with a tentative D call TRBD1 (5 bases). The sequence came from a man aged 18 to 35 with HIV. The sample in question was unsorted PBMCs, obtained 3 years after starting antiretroviral therapy. The CDR3 DNA reads TGCAGTGGAAATAGGGGCACTGAAGCTTTCTTT. Translation: CSGNRGTEAFF.